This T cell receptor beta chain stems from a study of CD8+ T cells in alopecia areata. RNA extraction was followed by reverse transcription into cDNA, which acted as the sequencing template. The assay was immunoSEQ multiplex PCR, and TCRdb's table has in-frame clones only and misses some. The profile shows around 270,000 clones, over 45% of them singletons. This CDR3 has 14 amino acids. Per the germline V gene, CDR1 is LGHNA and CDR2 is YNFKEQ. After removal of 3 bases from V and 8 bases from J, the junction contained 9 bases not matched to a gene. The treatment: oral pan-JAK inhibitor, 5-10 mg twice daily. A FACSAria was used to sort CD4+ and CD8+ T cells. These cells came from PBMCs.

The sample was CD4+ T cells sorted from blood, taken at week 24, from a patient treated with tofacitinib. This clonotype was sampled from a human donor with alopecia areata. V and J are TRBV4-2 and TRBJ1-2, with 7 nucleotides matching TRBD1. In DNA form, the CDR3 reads TGTGCCAGCAGCCACGGACAGGCCCGCGAGGGCTACACCTTC. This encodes CASSHGQAREGYTF.